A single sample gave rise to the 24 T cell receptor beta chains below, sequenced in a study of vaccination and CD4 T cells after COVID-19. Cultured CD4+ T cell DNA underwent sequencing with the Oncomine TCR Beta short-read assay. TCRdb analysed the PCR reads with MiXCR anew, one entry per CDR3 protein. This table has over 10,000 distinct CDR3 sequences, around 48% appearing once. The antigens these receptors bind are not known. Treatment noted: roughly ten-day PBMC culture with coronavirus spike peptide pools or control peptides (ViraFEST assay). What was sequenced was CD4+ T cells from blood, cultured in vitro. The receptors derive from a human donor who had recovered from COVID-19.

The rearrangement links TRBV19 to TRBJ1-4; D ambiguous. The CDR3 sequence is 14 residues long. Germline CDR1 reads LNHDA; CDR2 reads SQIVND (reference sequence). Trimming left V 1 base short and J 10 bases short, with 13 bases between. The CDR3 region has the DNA TGTGCCAGTAGTATAGCTGCCTCGACGGGAAAACTGTTTTTT. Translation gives CASSIAASTGKLFF. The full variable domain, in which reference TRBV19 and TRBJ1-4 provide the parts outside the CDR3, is DGGITQSPKYLFRKEGQNVTLSCEQNLNHDAMYWYRQDPGQGLRLIYYSQIVNDFQKGDIAEGYSVSREKKESFPLTVTSAQKNPTAFYLCASSIAASTGKLFFGSGTQLSVL.

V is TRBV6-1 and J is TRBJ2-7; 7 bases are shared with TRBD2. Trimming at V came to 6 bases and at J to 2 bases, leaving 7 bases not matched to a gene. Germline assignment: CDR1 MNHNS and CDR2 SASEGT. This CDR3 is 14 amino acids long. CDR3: CASRPPSGTYEQYF. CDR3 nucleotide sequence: TGTGCCAGCAGACCCCCCAGCGGGACCTACGAGCAGTACTTC.

The CDR3 reads CASSLGGAGNQPQHF. CDR3 DNA sequence: TGTGCCAGCAGTTTAGGAGGGGCAGGCAATCAGCCCCAGCATTTT. The V call is TRBV12-3 or TRBV12-4, the J call TRBJ1-5, with TRBD1 as a possible D gene (5 bases). Trimming removed 1 base at V and 2 bases at J, with 9 bases between. The CDR3 loop spans 15 amino acids.

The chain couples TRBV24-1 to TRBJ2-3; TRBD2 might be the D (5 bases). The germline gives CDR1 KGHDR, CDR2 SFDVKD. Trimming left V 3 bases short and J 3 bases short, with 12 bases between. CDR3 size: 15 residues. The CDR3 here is CATSDVGVLTDTQYF. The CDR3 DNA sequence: TGTGCCACCAGTGATGTCGGGGTATTAACAGATACGCAGTATTTT.

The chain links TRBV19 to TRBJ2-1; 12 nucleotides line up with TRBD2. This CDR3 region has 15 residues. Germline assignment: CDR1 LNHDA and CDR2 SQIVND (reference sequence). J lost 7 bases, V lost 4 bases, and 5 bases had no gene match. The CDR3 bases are TGTGCCAGTAGTAGGGGGACTAGCGGGCATAATGAGCAGTTCTTC. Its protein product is CASSRGTSGHNEQFF.

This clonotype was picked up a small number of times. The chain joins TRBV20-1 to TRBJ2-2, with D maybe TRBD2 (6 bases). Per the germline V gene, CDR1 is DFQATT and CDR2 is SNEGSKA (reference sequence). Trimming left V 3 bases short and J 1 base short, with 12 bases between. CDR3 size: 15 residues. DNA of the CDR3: TGCAGTGCTAGCTGGGGGGTCATGAACACCGGGGAGCTGTTTTTT. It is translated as CSASWGVMNTGELFF.

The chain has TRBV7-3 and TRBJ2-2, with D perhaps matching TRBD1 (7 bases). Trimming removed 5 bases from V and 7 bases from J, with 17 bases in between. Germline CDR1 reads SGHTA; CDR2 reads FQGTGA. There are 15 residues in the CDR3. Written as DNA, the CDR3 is TGTGCCAGCAGCCCACAGGGGCTGGAGGGCGGGGAGCTGTTTTTT. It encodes CASSPQGLEGGELFF.

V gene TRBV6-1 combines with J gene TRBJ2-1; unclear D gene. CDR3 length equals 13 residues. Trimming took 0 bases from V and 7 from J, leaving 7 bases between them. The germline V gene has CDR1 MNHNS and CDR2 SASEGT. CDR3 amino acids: CASSEAFGNEQFF. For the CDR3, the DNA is TGTGCCAGCAGTGAAGCGTTCGGGAATGAGCAGTTCTTC.

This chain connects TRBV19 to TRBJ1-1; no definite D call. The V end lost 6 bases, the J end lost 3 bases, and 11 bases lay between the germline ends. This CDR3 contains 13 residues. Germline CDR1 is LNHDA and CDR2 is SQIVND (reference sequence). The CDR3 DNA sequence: TGTGCCAGTAGGGAAGGACGGGACACTGAAGCTTTCTTT. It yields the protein CASREGRDTEAFF.

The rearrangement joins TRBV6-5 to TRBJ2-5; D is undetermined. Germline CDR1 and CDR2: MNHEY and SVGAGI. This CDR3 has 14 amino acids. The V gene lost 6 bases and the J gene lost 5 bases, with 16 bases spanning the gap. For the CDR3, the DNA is TGTGCCAGCAGCTCCTCGGACCTTGACGAGACCCAGTACTTC. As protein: CASSSSDLDETQYF.

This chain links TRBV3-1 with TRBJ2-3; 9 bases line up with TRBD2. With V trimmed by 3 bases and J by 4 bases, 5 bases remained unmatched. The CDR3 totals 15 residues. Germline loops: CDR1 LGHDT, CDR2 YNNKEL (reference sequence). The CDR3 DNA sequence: TGTGCCAGCAGCCAGGGCGGGAGGGCCCCAGATACGCAGTATTTT. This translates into CASSQGGRAPDTQYF.

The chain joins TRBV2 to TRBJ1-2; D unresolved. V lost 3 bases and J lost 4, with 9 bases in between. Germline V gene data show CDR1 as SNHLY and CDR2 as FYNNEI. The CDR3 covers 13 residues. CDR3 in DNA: TGTGCCAGCAGTGAGGGCAGAGGCTATGGCTACACCTTC. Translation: CASSEGRGYGYTF.

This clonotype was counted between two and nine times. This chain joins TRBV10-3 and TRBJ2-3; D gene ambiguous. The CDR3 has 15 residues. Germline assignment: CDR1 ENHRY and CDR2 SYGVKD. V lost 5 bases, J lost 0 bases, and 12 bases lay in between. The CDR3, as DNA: TGTGCCATCAGTCATAGGAGTACTAGCACAGATACGCAGTATTTT. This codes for CAISHRSTSTDTQYF.

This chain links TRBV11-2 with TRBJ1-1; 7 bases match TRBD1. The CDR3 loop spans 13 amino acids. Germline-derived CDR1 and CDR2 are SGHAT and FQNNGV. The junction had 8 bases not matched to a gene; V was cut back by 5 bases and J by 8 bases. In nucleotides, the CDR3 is TGTGCCAGCAGCCAAGGTTCCAGGGGGGAAGCTTTCTTT. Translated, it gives CASSQGSRGEAFF.

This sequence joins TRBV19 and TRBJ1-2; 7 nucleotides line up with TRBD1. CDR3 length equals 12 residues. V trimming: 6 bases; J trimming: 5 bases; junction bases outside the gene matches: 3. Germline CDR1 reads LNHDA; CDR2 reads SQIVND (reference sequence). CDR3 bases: TGTGCCAGTAGCCAGGGGGAGTATGGCTACACCTTC. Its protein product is CASSQGEYGYTF.

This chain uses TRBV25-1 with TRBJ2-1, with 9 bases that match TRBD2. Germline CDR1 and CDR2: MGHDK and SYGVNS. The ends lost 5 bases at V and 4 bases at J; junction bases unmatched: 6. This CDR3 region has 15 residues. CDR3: CASSLTSGAYNEQFF. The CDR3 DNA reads TGTGCCAGCAGTTTGACTAGCGGAGCTTACAATGAGCAGTTCTTC.

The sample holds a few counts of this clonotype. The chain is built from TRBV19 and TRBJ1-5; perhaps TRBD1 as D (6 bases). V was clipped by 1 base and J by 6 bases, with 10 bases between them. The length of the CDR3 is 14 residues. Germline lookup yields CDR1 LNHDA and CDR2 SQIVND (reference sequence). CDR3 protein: CASSIGGTFQPQHF. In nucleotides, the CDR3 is TGTGCCAGTAGTATAGGAGGGACATTTCAGCCCCAGCATTTT.

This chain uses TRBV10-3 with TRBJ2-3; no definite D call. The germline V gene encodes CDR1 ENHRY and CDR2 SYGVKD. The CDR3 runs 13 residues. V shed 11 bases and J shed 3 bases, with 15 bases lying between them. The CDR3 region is CAAMKTETDTQYF. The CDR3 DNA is TGTGCCGCCATGAAGACTGAGACAGATACGCAGTATTTT.

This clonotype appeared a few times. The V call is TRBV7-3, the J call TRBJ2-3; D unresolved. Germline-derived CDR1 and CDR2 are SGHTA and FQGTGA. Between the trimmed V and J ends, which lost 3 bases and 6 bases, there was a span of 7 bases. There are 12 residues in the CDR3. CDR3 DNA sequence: TGTGCCAGCAGCTTCATCGGTGATACGCAGTATTTT. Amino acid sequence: CASSFIGDTQYF. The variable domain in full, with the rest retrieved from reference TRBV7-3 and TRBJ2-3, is GAGVSQTPSNKVTEKGKYVELRCDPISGHTALYWYRQSLGQGPEFLIYFQGTGAADDSGLPNDRFFAVRPEGSVSTLKIQRTERGDSAVYLCASSFIGDTQYFGPGTRLTVL.

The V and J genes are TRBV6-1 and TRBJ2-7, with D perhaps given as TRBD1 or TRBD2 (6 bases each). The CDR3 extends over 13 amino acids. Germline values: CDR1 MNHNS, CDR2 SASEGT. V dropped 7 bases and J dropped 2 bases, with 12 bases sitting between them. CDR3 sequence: CASKGGGTYEQYF. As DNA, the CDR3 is TGTGCCAGCAAAGGGGGAGGAACCTACGAGCAGTACTTC.

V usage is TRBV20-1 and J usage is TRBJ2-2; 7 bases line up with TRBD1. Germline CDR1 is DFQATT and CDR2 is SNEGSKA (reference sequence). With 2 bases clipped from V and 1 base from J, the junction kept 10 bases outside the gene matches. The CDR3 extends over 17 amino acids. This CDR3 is CSARKGFGTVNTGELFF. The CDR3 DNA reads TGCAGTGCTAGAAAGGGATTCGGGACAGTGAACACCGGGGAGCTGTTTTTT.

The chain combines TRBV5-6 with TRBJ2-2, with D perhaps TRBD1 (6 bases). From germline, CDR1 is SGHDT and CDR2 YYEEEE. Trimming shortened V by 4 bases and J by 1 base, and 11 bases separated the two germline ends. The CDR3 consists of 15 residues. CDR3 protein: CASSQSDRNTGELFF. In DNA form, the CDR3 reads TGTGCCAGCAGCCAATCGGACAGGAACACCGGGGAGCTGTTTTTT. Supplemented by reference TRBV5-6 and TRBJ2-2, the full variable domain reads DAGVTQSPTHLIKTRGQQVTLRCSPKSGHDTVSWYQQALGQGPQFIFQYYEEEERQRGNFPDRFSGHQFPNYSSELNVNALLLGDSALYLCASSQSDRNTGELFFGEGSRLTVL.

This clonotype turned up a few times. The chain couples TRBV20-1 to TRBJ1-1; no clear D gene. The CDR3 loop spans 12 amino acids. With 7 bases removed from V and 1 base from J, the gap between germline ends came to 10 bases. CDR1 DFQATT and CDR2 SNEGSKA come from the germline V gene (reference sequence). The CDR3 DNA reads TGCAGTGGCCGGGAGGGGAACACTGAAGCTTTCTTT. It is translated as CSGREGNTEAFF.

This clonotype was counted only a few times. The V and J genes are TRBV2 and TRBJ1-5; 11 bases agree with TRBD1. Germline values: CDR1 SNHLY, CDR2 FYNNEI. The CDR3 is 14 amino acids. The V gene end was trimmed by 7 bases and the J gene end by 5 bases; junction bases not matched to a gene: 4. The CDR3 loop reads CASTWDRGDQPQHF. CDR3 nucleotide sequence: TGTGCCAGCACCTGGGACAGGGGGGATCAGCCCCAGCATTTT.